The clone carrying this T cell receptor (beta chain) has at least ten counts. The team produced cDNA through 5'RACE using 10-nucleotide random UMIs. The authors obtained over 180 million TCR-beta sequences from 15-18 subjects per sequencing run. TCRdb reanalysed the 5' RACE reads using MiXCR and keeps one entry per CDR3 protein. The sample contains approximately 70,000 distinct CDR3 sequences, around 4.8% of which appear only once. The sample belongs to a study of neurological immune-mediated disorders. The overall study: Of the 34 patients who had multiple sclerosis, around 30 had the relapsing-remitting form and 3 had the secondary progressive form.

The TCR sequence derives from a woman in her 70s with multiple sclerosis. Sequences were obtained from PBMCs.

The CDR3: CSVESQGSYEQYF. The CDR3 DNA reads as TGCAGCGTTGAAAGTCAGGGGTCCTACGAGCAGTACTTC. The V and J genes are TRBV29-1 and TRBJ2-7; D perhaps matches TRBD1 (6 bases). This CDR3 spans 13 amino acids. Germline V lookup: CDR1 SQVTM, CDR2 ANQGSEA. Trimming removed 2 bases from V and 1 base from J, with 9 bases in between.